What follows is one TCR beta chain and its context. TCRdb keeps only in-frame clones here, not all; method: immunoSEQ multiplex PCR. Here the sample spans over 200,000 clones, about 90% being singletons. The data belong to a study of blood T cell repertoires in COVID-19. This CDR3 spans 16 amino acids. V was trimmed by 5 bases and J by 7 bases, leaving 23 bases between them. CDR1 and CDR2 from the germline V gene are SEHNR and FQNEAQ (reference sequence). The gene calls are TRBV7-9 and TRBJ1-2, with a possible D match to TRBD1 (5 bases). The TCR was taken from a man aged 35 to 55 with active or convalescent COVID-19. The sequencing sample was made of peripheral blood. The CDR3 protein is CASSHGGGRSIGGYTF. CDR3 nucleotide sequence: TGTGCCAGCAGCCACGGGGGAGGGCGGAGTATCGGTGGCTACACCTTC.